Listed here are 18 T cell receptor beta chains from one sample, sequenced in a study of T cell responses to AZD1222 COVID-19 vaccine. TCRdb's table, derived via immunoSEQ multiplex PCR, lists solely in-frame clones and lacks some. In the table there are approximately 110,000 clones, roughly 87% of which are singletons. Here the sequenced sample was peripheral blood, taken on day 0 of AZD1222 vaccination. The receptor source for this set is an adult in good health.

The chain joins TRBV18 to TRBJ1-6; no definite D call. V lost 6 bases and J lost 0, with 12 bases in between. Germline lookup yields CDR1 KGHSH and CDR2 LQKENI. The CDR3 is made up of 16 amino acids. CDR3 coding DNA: TGTGCCAGCTCCCCAGCCAGAAACTCCTATAATTCACCCCTCCACTTT. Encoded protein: CASSPARNSYNSPLHF.

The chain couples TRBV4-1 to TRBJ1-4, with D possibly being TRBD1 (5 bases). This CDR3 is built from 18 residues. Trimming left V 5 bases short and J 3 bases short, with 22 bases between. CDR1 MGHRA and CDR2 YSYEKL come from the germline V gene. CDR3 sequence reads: CASSEAGPRGASNEKLFF. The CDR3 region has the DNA TGCGCCAGCAGCGAGGCGGGCCCCAGAGGGGCGTCTAATGAAAAACTGTTTTTT.

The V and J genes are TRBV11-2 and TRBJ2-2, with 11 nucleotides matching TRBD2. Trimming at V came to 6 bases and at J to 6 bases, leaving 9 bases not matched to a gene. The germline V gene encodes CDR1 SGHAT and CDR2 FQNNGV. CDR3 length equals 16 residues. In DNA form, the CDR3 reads TGTGCCAGCAGTCCCATAGCGGGGGGGCATTCCGGGGAGCTGTTTTTT. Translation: CASSPIAGGHSGELFF.

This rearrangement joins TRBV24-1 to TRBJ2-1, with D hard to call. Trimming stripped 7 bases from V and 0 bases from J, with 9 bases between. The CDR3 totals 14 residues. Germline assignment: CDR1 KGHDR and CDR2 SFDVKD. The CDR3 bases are TGTGCCACCAGCGCTGAGAGCTCCTACAATGAGCAGTTCTTC. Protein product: CATSAESSYNEQFF.

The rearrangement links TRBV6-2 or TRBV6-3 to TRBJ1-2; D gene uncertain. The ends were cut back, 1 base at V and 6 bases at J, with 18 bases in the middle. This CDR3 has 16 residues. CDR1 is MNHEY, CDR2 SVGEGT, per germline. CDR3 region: CASSYLLPSSGHGYTF. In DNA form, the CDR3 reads TGTGCCAGCAGTTACTTATTACCAAGTTCTGGCCATGGCTACACCTTC.

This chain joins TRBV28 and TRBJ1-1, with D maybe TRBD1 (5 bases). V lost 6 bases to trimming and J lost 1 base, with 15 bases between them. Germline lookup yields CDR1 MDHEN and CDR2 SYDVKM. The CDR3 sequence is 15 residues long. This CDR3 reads CASRRTGQGNTEAFF. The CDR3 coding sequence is TGTGCCAGCAGACGAACGGGGCAGGGGAACACTGAAGCTTTCTTT.

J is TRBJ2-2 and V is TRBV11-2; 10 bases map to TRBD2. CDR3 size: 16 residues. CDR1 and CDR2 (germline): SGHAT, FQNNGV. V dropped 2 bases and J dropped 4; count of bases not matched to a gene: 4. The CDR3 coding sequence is TGTGCCAGCAGCTTAAGCGGGGGGGAGAGCACCGGGGAGCTGTTTTTT. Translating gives CASSLSGGESTGELFF.

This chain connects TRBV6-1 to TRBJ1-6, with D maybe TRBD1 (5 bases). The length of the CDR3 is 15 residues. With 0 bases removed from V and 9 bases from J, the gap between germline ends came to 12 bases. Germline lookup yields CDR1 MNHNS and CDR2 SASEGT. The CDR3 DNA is TGTGCCAGCAGTGAAGCGGGGGGGGGAGGTTCACCCCTCCACTTT. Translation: CASSEAGGGGSPLHF.

The CDR3 coding sequence is TGTGCCAGCAGCGTCGCGGCCAGCGAAGCTTTCTTT. This sequence encodes CASSVAASEAFF. The rearrangement links TRBV5-6 to TRBJ1-1; D remains unclear. CDR1 is SGHDT and CDR2 is YYEEEE in the germline V gene. Trimming took off 4 bases at V and 8 bases at J, with 12 bases between the two ends. This CDR3 comprises 12 residues.

The CDR3 nucleotides are TGTGCCACCAGCAGGGGGGACAAAGCTAACTATGGCTACACCTTC. Amino acids: CATSRGDKANYGYTF. This rearrangement joins TRBV15 to TRBJ1-2; the D gene is possibly TRBD1 (6 bases). CDR3 length: 15 residues. Between the trimmed V and J ends, which lost 3 bases and 0 bases, there was a span of 11 bases. CDR1 is LNHNV and CDR2 is YYDKDF in the germline V gene (reference sequence).

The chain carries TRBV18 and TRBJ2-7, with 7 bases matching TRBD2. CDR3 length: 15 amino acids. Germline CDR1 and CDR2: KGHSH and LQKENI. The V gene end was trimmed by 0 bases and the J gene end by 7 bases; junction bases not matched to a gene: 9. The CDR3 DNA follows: TGTGCCAGCTCACCACCGACGGGAGGATCTACGGAGCAGTACTTC. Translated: CASSPPTGGSTEQYF.

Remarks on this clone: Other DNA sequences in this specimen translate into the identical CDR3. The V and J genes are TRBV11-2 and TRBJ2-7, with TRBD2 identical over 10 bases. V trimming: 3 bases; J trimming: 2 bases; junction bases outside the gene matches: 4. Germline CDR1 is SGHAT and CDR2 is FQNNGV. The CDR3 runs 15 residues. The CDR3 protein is CASSLGLAGAYEQYF. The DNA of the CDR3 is TGTGCCAGCAGCTTGGGGCTAGCGGGAGCCTACGAGCAGTACTTC.

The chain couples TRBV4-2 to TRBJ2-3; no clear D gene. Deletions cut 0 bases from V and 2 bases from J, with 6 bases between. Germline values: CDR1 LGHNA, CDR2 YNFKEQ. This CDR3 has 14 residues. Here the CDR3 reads CASSQDLTTDTQYF. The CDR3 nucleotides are TGTGCCAGCAGCCAAGACCTCACCACAGATACGCAGTATTTT.

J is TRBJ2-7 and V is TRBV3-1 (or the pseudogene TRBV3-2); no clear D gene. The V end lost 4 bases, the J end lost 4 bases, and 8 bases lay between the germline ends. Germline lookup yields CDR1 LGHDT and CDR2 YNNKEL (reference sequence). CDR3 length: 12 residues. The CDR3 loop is CASSPGAYEQYF. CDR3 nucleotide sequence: TGTGCCAGCAGCCCGGGTGCGTACGAGCAGTACTTC.

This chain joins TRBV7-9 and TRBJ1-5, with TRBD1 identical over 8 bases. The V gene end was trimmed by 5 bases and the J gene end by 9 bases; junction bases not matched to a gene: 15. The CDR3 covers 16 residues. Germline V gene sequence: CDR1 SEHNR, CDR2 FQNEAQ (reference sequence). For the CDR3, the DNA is TGTGCCAGCAGCCCTGGGACAGGCCCCGGCACGGCGCCCCAGCATTTT. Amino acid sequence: CASSPGTGPGTAPQHF.

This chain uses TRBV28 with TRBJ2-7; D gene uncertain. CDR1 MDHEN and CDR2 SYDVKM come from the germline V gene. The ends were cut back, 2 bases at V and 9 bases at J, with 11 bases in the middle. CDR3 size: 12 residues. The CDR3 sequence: CASSLRLKGQYF. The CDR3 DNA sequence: TGTGCCAGCAGTTTAAGGCTAAAAGGGCAGTACTTC.

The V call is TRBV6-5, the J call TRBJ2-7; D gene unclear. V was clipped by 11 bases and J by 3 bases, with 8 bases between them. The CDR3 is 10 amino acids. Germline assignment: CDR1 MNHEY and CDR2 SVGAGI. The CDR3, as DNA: TGTGCCGCCGAAGGCTACGAGCAGTACTTC. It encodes CAAEGYEQYF.

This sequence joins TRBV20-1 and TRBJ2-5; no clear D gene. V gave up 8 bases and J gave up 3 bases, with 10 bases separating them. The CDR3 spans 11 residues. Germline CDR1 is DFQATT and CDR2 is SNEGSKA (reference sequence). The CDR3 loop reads CSPKREETQYF. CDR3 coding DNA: TGCAGTCCCAAAAGGGAAGAGACCCAGTACTTC.